This T cell receptor beta chain came from a study of blood T cell repertoires in COVID-19. Study background: Sites across the United States, Italy and Spain contributed samples from acute and convalescent COVID-19.

The assay was immunoSEQ multiplex PCR, and TCRdb's table has in-frame clones only and misses some. The sample shows about 110,000 clones, approximately 85% of them seen only once. The CDR3 loop spans 16 amino acids. V was pared by 4 bases and J by 2 bases, with 19 bases between. The germline V gene has CDR1 SGHDT and CDR2 YYEEEE. Sequencing was performed on peripheral blood. The TCR originated in an older woman with acute or convalescent COVID-19. The chain links TRBV5-6 to TRBJ2-7; weak D call: TRBD1 (8 bases). The CDR3 nucleotides read TGTGCCAGCAGCGGGGGCGGGGGACAGGCACCCTACGAGCAGTACTTC. It is translated as CASSGGGGQAPYEQYF.